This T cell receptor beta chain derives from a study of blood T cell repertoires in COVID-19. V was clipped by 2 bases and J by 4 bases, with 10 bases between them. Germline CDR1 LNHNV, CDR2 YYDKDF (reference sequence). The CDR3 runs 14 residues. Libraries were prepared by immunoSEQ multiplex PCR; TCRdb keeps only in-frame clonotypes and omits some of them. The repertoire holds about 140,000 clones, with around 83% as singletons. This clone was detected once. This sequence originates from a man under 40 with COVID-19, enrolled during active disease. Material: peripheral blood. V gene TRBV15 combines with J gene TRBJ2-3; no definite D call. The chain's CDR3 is CATSRSPSADTQYF. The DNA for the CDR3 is TGTGCCACCAGCAGATCCCCTTCCGCAGATACGCAGTATTTT.